This T cell receptor (beta chain) was observed in a study of cytomegalovirus exposure and HLA in healthy donors. The PCR had 60 Vbeta and 13 Jbeta primers. Sequencing was performed with immunoSEQ multiplex PCR; in TCRdb, only in-frame clones are kept and a portion is missing. The sample lists 150,000 to 200,000 clones; roughly 85% were seen once. V was cut by 1 base and J by 3 bases, with 10 bases left in between. Looked up from germline, CDR1 is LNHDA and CDR2 is SQIVND (reference sequence). The CDR3 has 14 residues. The V gene is TRBV19, the J gene TRBJ2-7, with a possible D match to TRBD1 (6 bases). The clonotype originates from a woman aged 25 to 45 in good health and CMV-seropositive. Sample: PBMCs. The CDR3 DNA is TGTGCCAGTAGTATAGTCCCGGACAGCTACGAGCAGTACTTC. Translation: CASSIVPDSYEQYF.